These 25 T cell receptor beta chains came from one sample sequenced in a study of blood T cells in healthy people across ages. Primed by a sample-barcoded 5' primer and a J-beta primer mix, a second PCR proceeded for roughly 6 to 12 cycles. TCRdb recomputed calls from the 5' RACE reads with MiXCR, one row per CDR3 protein. Of fewer than 2,000,000 distinct CDR3 sequences in the sample, roughly 43% were seen once. Sample: blood. Every receptor here comes from a human donor in good health.

This clonotype was seen only a few times. The V gene is TRBV24-1, the J gene TRBJ1-5; D is unclear. The CDR3 consists of 15 residues. The V and J ends lost 5 bases and 0 bases respectively, with 10 bases between them. The germline gives CDR1 KGHDR, CDR2 SFDVKD. CDR3 DNA: TGTGCCACCAGTGGAACGGGCCTTAGCAATCAGCCCCAGCATTTT. It encodes CATSGTGLSNQPQHF.

This chain joins TRBV7-8 and TRBJ2-4; 15 nucleotides agree with TRBD2. There are 19 residues in the CDR3. CDR1 is SGHVS and CDR2 is FQNEAQ in the germline V gene. After removal of 8 bases from V and 4 bases from J, the junction contained 15 bases not matched to a gene. The CDR3 here is CASVPGLAGGLQVKNIQYF. CDR3 nucleotides: TGTGCCAGCGTCCCGGGACTAGCGGGGGGCCTACAAGTTAAAAACATTCAGTACTTC.

The genes are TRBV7-6 and TRBJ1-1; D unresolved. The germline gives CDR1 SGHVS, CDR2 FNYEAQ. V was trimmed by 2 bases and J by 4 bases, leaving 17 bases between them. This CDR3 contains 16 residues. CDR3 amino acids: CASSLSLTDISTEAFF. CDR3 DNA: TGTGCCAGCAGCTTATCCTTAACCGATATCTCCACTGAAGCTTTCTTT.

This clonotype showed up just a few times. The chain uses TRBV7-8 and TRBJ1-2, with TRBD1 as a possible D gene (6 bases). Germline V gives CDR1 SGHVS, CDR2 FQNEAQ. There are 16 residues in the CDR3. Trimming took off 1 base at V and 0 bases at J, with 12 bases between the two ends. The CDR3 loop reads CASSLGFRTANYGYTF. In nucleotides, the CDR3 is TGTGCCAGCAGCTTAGGCTTTAGGACAGCTAACTATGGCTACACCTTC. The whole variable domain, remainder taken from reference TRBV7-8 and TRBJ1-2, is GAGVSQSPRYKVAKRGQDVALRCDPISGHVSLFWYQQALGQGPEFLTYFQNEAQLDKSGLPSDRFFAERPEGSVSTLKIQRTQQEDSAVYLCASSLGFRTANYGYTFGSGTRLTVV.

Comment on this clonotype: This may arise from a read error, as a much more abundant clone is one base away. The CDR3 reads CASKDSRLRADTQYF. CDR3 bases: TGTGCCAGCAAAGATAGCAGGCTTCGAGCAGATACGCAGTATTTT. The J gene is TRBJ2-3, the V gene TRBV7-2; D ambiguous. With 7 bases removed from V and 4 bases from J, the gap between germline ends came to 18 bases. The CDR3 loop spans 15 amino acids. Germline lookup yields CDR1 SGHTA and CDR2 FQGNSA.

This clonotype was picked up one time. J is TRBJ2-2 and V is TRBV24-1; TRBD1 matches at 7 bases. This CDR3 region has 16 residues. V was pared by 1 base and J by 1 base, with 2 bases of the junction left unmatched. Germline V gene lookup returns CDR1 KGHDR and CDR2 SFDVKD. This chain's CDR3 is CATSDLWTGNTGELFF. The CDR3 DNA sequence: TGTGCCACCAGTGATTTATGGACAGGGAACACCGGGGAGCTGTTTTTT.

The chain recombines TRBV28 with TRBJ1-2, with TRBD1 as a possible D gene (5 bases). From germline, CDR1 is MDHEN and CDR2 SYDVKM. Deletions cut 4 bases from V and 4 bases from J, with 13 bases between. CDR3 length: 14 amino acids. The CDR3 spells CASSSPGRIYGYTF. In DNA form, the CDR3 reads TGTGCCAGCAGTTCACCGGGACGCATCTATGGCTACACCTTC.

The chain links TRBV6-6 to TRBJ2-7; D is unclear. Germline V CDR1 and CDR2: MNHNY, SVGAGI (reference sequence). Between the trimmed V and J ends, which lost 6 bases and 0 bases, there was a span of 15 bases. The CDR3 is made up of 15 amino acids. For the CDR3, the DNA is TGTGCCAGCAGCTTAAAGCCTAACCACTCCTACGAGCAGTACTTC. Its translation: CASSLKPNHSYEQYF.

The chain has TRBV12-3 or TRBV12-4 and TRBJ1-5; D remains ambiguous. Trimming took off 9 bases at V and 0 bases at J, with 9 bases between the two ends. The CDR3 has 13 residues. CDR3: CASGIYSNQPQHF. CDR3 in DNA: TGTGCCAGTGGTATATATAGCAATCAGCCCCAGCATTTT.

The chain recombines TRBV27 with TRBJ1-5; D is possibly TRBD1 (6 bases). Per the germline V gene, CDR1 is MNHEY and CDR2 is SMNVEV (reference sequence). The CDR3 is 13 amino acids. V shed 11 bases and J shed 3 bases, with 14 bases lying between them. The CDR3 region is CAGDRISNQPQHF. CDR3 DNA sequence: TGTGCCGGAGACAGGATATCCAATCAGCCCCAGCATTTT.

The table lists this clonotype with a count of one. The chain employs TRBV2 and TRBJ2-7, with D possibly being TRBD2 (6 bases). The CDR3 sequence is 16 residues long. Germline V gene data show CDR1 as SNHLY and CDR2 as FYNNEI. Trimming shortened V by 1 base and J by 3 bases, and 16 bases separated the two germline ends. The chain's CDR3 is CASSEVKPGEIYEQYF. The CDR3 region has the DNA TGTGCCAGCAGTGAAGTTAAGCCGGGAGAAATCTACGAGCAGTACTTC. Combining the CDR3 with reference TRBV2 and TRBJ2-7 gives the whole variable domain EPEVTQTPSHQVTQMGQEVILRCVPISNHLYFYWYRQILGQKVEFLVSFYNNEISEKSEIFDDQFSVERPDGSNFTLKIRSTKLEDSAMYFCASSEVKPGEIYEQYFGPGTRLTVT.

This rearrangement joins TRBV4-3 to TRBJ2-1, with a tentative D call TRBD1 (5 bases). The germline V gene has CDR1 LGHNA and CDR2 YSLEER. Trimming took 0 bases from V and 5 from J, leaving 8 bases between them. This CDR3 region has 14 residues. CDR3 amino acids: CASSQDTGNNEQFF. The DNA for the CDR3 is TGCGCCAGCAGCCAAGATACAGGAAACAATGAGCAGTTCTTC.

This chain joins TRBV7-9 and TRBJ2-3; D may be TRBD1 or TRBD2 (5 bases each). Germline CDR1 is SEHNR and CDR2 is FQNEAQ (reference sequence). The CDR3 length is 18 residues. The CDR3 is CGTKRGPQGEHFTDTQYF. DNA for the CDR3: TGTGGAACAAAAAGGGGCCCACAAGGGGAGCATTTCACAGATACGCAGTATTTT.

The chain combines TRBV28 with TRBJ1-2; D gene uncertain. The germline V gene encodes CDR1 MDHEN and CDR2 SYDVKM. Trimming shortened V by 8 bases and J by 6 bases, and 13 bases separated the two germline ends. The CDR3 has 12 residues. The CDR3 nucleotides are TGTGCCAGCCGGGCCCCACCCAATGGCTACACCTTC. Protein product: CASRAPPNGYTF.

In its sample, this clonotype was seen a few times. This chain joins TRBV7-9 and TRBJ2-1; 8 nucleotides align to TRBD2. The germline CDR1 and CDR2 sequences are SEHNR and FQNEAQ (reference sequence). Trimming at V came to 4 bases and at J to 6 bases, leaving 8 bases not matched to a gene. The CDR3 totals 15 residues. Here the CDR3 reads CASSWPGLVTNEQFF. The CDR3 DNA sequence: TGTGCCAGCAGCTGGCCGGGACTAGTGACCAATGAGCAGTTCTTC.

The table lists this clonotype with a few counts. The chain recombines TRBV12-3 or TRBV12-4 with TRBJ1-1; D gene unclear. V was pared by 6 bases and J by 6 bases, with 14 bases between. This CDR3 spans 13 amino acids. CDR3 DNA sequence: TGTGCCAGCAGACCTCATCCGTCGCCTGAAGCTTTCTTT. Its protein product is CASRPHPSPEAFF.

The chain employs TRBV6-1 and TRBJ1-2, with D tentatively TRBD1 (5 bases). The germline V gene has CDR1 MNHNS and CDR2 SASEGT. The germline V and J ends were trimmed by 8 bases and 6 bases, with 16 bases remaining between them. This CDR3 is 13 amino acids long. For the CDR3, the DNA is TGTGCCAGCCGGGGCCCACCGGAGGATGGCTACACCTTC. Its translation is CASRGPPEDGYTF.

The V gene is TRBV10-3, the J gene TRBJ2-5; no clear D. CDR3 length: 13 amino acids. V was clipped by 3 bases and J by 2 bases, with 7 bases between them. From germline, CDR1 is ENHRY and CDR2 SYGVKD. CDR3 in amino acids: CAISDVRQETQYF. The CDR3 region has the DNA TGTGCCATCAGTGATGTCAGGCAAGAGACCCAGTACTTC.

CDR3 in amino acids: CAISDLGQGANYGYTF. The CDR3 nucleotides are TGTGCCATCAGTGACTTAGGACAAGGAGCTAACTATGGCTACACCTTC. The genes are TRBV10-3 and TRBJ1-2; maybe TRBD1 (5 bases). CDR3 length: 16 residues. V lost 3 bases, J lost 0 bases, and 14 bases lay in between. In germline, CDR1 is ENHRY, CDR2 SYGVKD.

This chain uses TRBV4-2 with TRBJ1-5; 8 nucleotides match TRBD1. The CDR3 has 16 amino acids. Germline CDR1 reads LGHNA; CDR2 reads YNFKEQ. The junction had 11 bases not matched to a gene; V was cut back by 4 bases and J by 6 bases. This CDR3 reads CASSLTGAPSIQPQHF. The CDR3 bases are TGTGCCAGCAGCCTGACAGGGGCGCCCTCGATTCAGCCCCAGCATTTT.

The chain carries TRBV15 and TRBJ1-6; D is unclear. The CDR3 extends over 14 amino acids. Germline CDR1 LNHNV, CDR2 YYDKDF (reference sequence). V lost 3 bases, J lost 1 base, and 4 bases lay in between. The CDR3 sequence is CATSRESYNSPLHF. The CDR3 DNA is TGTGCCACCAGCAGGGAATCCTATAATTCACCCCTCCACTTT.

As to this clonotype: A read error is possible here, since a much larger clone lies one base away. The rearrangement joins TRBV2 to TRBJ2-1; D ambiguous. The CDR3 covers 11 residues. Trimming shortened V by 7 bases and J by 5 bases, and 6 bases separated the two germline ends. The germline V gene encodes CDR1 SNHLY and CDR2 FYNNEI. Here the CDR3 reads CASNRDNEQFF. The DNA of the CDR3 is TGTGCCAGCAACCGGGACAATGAGCAGTTCTTC. The complete variable domain, with remaining parts taken from reference TRBV2 and TRBJ2-1, reads EPEVTQTPSHQVTQMGQEVILRCVPISNHLYFYWYRQILGQKVEFLVSFYNNEISEKSEIFDDQFSVERPDGSNFTLKIRSTKLEDSAMYFCASNRDNEQFFGPGTRLTVL.

This clonotype was observed a few times. The chain is built from TRBV4-1 and TRBJ2-1; 9 bases are shared with TRBD1. Germline CDR1 is MGHRA and CDR2 is YSYEKL. V gave up 3 bases and J gave up 1 base; unmatched junction bases: 4. The CDR3 length is 16 residues. Written as DNA, the CDR3 is TGCGCCAGCAGCCAGGGACAGGGTAGGTCCTACAATGAGCAGTTCTTC. Translated, it gives CASSQGQGRSYNEQFF.

The chain joins TRBV12-3 or TRBV12-4 to TRBJ2-7, with 10 nucleotides matching TRBD2. The CDR3 extends over 15 amino acids. The junction had 7 bases not matched to a gene; V was cut back by 3 bases and J by 5 bases. As DNA, the CDR3 is TGTGCCAGCAGTTTTAGAAGCGGGGGGGCCGACGAGCAGTACTTC. Protein: CASSFRSGGADEQYF.

V gene TRBV2 combines with J gene TRBJ2-5; D perhaps matches TRBD1 (6 bases). The CDR3 is 14 residues long. Trimming removed 9 bases at V and 7 bases at J, with 21 bases between. Germline loops: CDR1 SNHLY, CDR2 FYNNEI. DNA for the CDR3: TGTGCCAGAGGGGGACGGACCGACCTTGGGACCCAGTACTTC. It is translated as CARGGRTDLGTQYF.